These 15 T cell receptor beta chains were sequenced from one sample in a study of Ad26.COV2.S vaccination and SARS-CoV-2 variants (dated by TCRdb to the early 2020s). Library generation was performed with the immunoSEQ multiplex PCR assay. TCRdb provides this immuneACCESS table in a form limited to in-frame rearrangements. Some clones are lacking; in checked studies, under half of them reflect an unresolved V gene, and why the rest are absent is not known. This sample has more than 300,000 clones in its table, and approximately 90% of those were observed once. The leading ten clones occupy around 6.4% of the sample. The meaning of the sample's treatment or condition label: roughly 19 received Ad26.COV2.S at low or high dose, single or two shots; about 5 received placebo; per-sample allocation not given. For vaccine and placebo recipients, repertoires were sequenced using samples collected on day 63 after the first injection.

The material was peripheral blood, obtained in a trial of Ad26.COV2.S vaccine versus placebo. The receptors shown here come from a person aged 18-65 years who received the Ad26.COV2.S COVID-19 vaccine or a placebo.

Here the CDR3 reads CASSPRLAREDYNEQFF. CDR3 in DNA: TGTGCCAGCAGCCCAAGGTTAGCGCGGGAGGACTACAATGAGCAGTTCTTC. The chain joins TRBV11-2 to TRBJ2-1; 8 nucleotides match TRBD2. Germline V gene lookup returns CDR1 SGHAT and CDR2 FQNNGV. The CDR3 is 17 amino acids. V shed 5 bases and J 3 bases; nucleotides not matched to a gene: 12. Combining the CDR3 with reference TRBV11-2 and TRBJ2-1 gives the whole variable domain EAGVAQSPRYKIIEKRQSVAFWCNPISGHATLYWYQQILGQGPKLLIQFQNNGVVDDSQLPKDRFSAERLKGVDSTLKIQPAKLEDSAVYLCASSPRLAREDYNEQFFGPGTRLTVL.

This clone was counted a single time. The CDR3: CASSVAGTGALREQYF. The CDR3 nucleotides read TGTGCCAGCAGCGTAGCTGGGACAGGAGCCCTTCGGGAGCAGTACTTC. The rearrangement joins TRBV9 to TRBJ2-7; TRBD1 aligns across 8 bases. V was clipped by 0 bases and J by 7 bases; unmatched bases: 12. Per germline, CDR1 SGDLS and CDR2 YYNGEE. The CDR3 covers 16 residues.

The rearrangement uses TRBV7-2 and TRBJ2-1, with TRBD2 matching over 10 bases. Germline V gene data show CDR1 as SGHTA and CDR2 as FQGNSA. The trim removed 2 bases at V and 9 bases at J, leaving 7 bases unmatched. The CDR3 contains 15 residues. DNA for the CDR3: TGTGCCAGCAGCTTAAGGGCAGCGGGAGGGAGTGAGCAGTTCTTC. Its translation: CASSLRAAGGSEQFF.

The genes are TRBV19 and TRBJ2-2; 11 positions match TRBD1. Germline V gene lookup returns CDR1 LNHDA and CDR2 SQIVND (reference sequence). Germline trimming cut 5 bases from V and 7 bases from J; bases unmatched to any gene: 6. The CDR3 sequence is 15 residues long. DNA of the CDR3: TGTGCCAGTAGTGTTGGGACAGGGGGGGTCGGGGAGCTGTTTTTT. This translates into CASSVGTGGVGELFF.

The rearrangement joins TRBV4-3 to TRBJ1-4, with D possibly matching TRBD1 (5 bases). The CDR3 runs to 16 residues. V lost 3 bases and J lost 1, with 12 bases in between. Germline V CDR1 and CDR2: LGHNA, YSLEER. CDR3 in DNA: TGCGCCAGCAGCCAGAACCTGGGGGGAACTAATGAAAAACTGTTTTTT. This encodes CASSQNLGGTNEKLFF.

J is TRBJ2-5 and V is TRBV15; 10 bases map to TRBD1. The CDR3 consists of 17 residues. V trimming: 1 base; J trimming: 5 bases; junction bases outside the gene matches: 10. CDR1 is LNHNV and CDR2 is YYDKDF in the germline V gene (reference sequence). CDR3 protein: CATSRGLSTGGFETQYF. The CDR3 coding sequence is TGTGCCACCAGCAGAGGGCTTTCGACAGGGGGCTTTGAGACCCAGTACTTC.

This clone was seen more than once but under ten times. V is TRBV27 and J is TRBJ1-2; no definite D call. V was cut by 6 bases and J by 2 bases, with 10 bases left in between. This CDR3 is 13 amino acids long. The germline V gene encodes CDR1 MNHEY and CDR2 SMNVEV (reference sequence). DNA for the CDR3: TGTGCCAGCAGCCTTGACGCGAACTATGGCTACACCTTC. This gives the protein CASSLDANYGYTF.

This clone occurred a few times. This rearrangement joins TRBV7-2 to TRBJ2-7, with a possible D match to TRBD1 (5 bases). The V end was cut by 1 base, the J end by 0 bases, with 7 bases between. Germline values: CDR1 SGHTA, CDR2 FQGNSA. This CDR3 is 14 amino acids long. CDR3 in amino acids: CASSLVRGSYEQYF. The CDR3 DNA reads as TGTGCCAGCAGCTTAGTAAGGGGCTCCTACGAGCAGTACTTC.

The gene calls are TRBV6-6 and TRBJ2-3; D is perhaps TRBD1 (5 bases). The CDR3 is made up of 14 amino acids. V gave up 0 bases and J gave up 4 bases, with 8 bases separating them. From germline, CDR1 is MNHNY and CDR2 SVGAGI (reference sequence). CDR3 region: CASSYSDMADTQYF. CDR3 DNA sequence: TGTGCCAGCAGTTACTCGGACATGGCAGATACGCAGTATTTT.

V and J are TRBV11-3 and TRBJ1-2, with 7 bases matching TRBD1. This CDR3 has 13 amino acids. With V trimmed by 3 bases and J by 6 bases, 4 bases remained unmatched. Germline loops: CDR1 SGHNT, CDR2 YENEEA. The CDR3 protein is CASSLRGGDGYTF. For the CDR3, the DNA is TGTGCCAGCAGCTTGAGAGGGGGCGATGGCTACACCTTC.

The rearrangement uses TRBV19 and TRBJ1-4; TRBD1 matches 7 bases. The CDR3 extends over 18 amino acids. V was pared by 8 bases and J by 2 bases, with 17 bases of the junction left unmatched. Germline loops: CDR1 LNHDA, CDR2 SQIVND (reference sequence). The CDR3 loop reads CASRRRQGVGRTNEKLFF. In DNA form, the CDR3 reads TGTGCCAGTCGAAGGAGACAGGGAGTGGGAAGGACTAATGAAAAACTGTTTTTT.

This clone has a single count. The chain couples TRBV30 to TRBJ1-4, with unresolved D. The CDR3 has 14 amino acids. Trimming took 3 bases from V and 7 from J, leaving 15 bases between them. Looked up from germline, CDR1 is GTSNPN and CDR2 is SVGIG (reference sequence). The chain's CDR3 is CAWREGSGVEKLFF. The CDR3 nucleotides read TGTGCCTGGAGGGAAGGTAGTGGAGTTGAAAAACTGTTTTTT.

The rearrangement uses TRBV27 and TRBJ1-1; no clear D gene. The V gene lost 2 bases and the J gene lost 2 bases, with 9 bases spanning the gap. Per germline, CDR1 MNHEY and CDR2 SMNVEV (reference sequence). CDR3 size: 14 residues. This CDR3 reads CASSLDRGNTEAFF. CDR3 nucleotides: TGTGCCAGCAGTTTAGATCGGGGAAACACTGAAGCTTTCTTT.

The gene calls are TRBV11-3 and TRBJ1-1; maybe TRBD1 (5 bases). The germline V gene has CDR1 SGHNT and CDR2 YENEEA. The CDR3 loop spans 14 amino acids. The ends were cut back, 5 bases at V and 0 bases at J, with 10 bases in the middle. CDR3 in DNA: TGTGCCAGCAGCCCCGGGGGTGTGAACACTGAAGCTTTCTTT. Its protein is CASSPGGVNTEAFF.

The genes are TRBV7-3 and TRBJ2-2; D not resolved. Germline-derived CDR1 and CDR2 are SGHTA and FQGTGA. The CDR3 consists of 13 residues. Trimming pared 5 bases from V and 7 bases from J, leaving 11 bases between. The CDR3 DNA follows: TGTGCCAGCAGCCCCCAACGGTTCGGGGAGCTGTTTTTT. This encodes CASSPQRFGELFF.